The next 25 T cell receptor beta chains were all read from a single sample in a study of blood T cells in healthy people across ages. The use of a sample-barcoded 5' primer and a J-beta primer mix characterized a second PCR of 7 to 11 cycles. TCRdb called the 5' RACE reads again in MiXCR, with one record for every CDR3 protein. This table has 700,000 or so distinct CDR3 sequences, approximately 40% appearing once. The sequenced sample was blood. These receptor sequences come from a man aged 80 or over in good health.

The J gene is TRBJ2-7, the V gene TRBV6-2 or TRBV6-3; perhaps D is TRBD1 or TRBD2 (5 bases each). Deletions cut 6 bases from V and 10 bases from J, with 22 bases between. The germline CDR1 and CDR2 sequences are MNHEY and SVGEGT. The CDR3 runs 14 residues. CDR3 nucleotide sequence: TGTGCCAGCAGGGTGATACCGGGACCGCGGGCCCAGTACTTC. Translating it yields CASRVIPGPRAQYF.

The rearrangement uses TRBV20-1 and TRBJ2-3; 8 bases map to TRBD2. V lost 5 bases, J lost 0 bases, and 22 bases stayed unmatched. The CDR3 has 20 amino acids. CDR1 is DFQATT, CDR2 SNEGSKA, per germline (reference sequence). CDR3 sequence reads: CSAQVRLAGVSWFSTDTQYF. CDR3 nucleotides: TGCAGTGCTCAGGTGCGGCTAGCGGGTGTATCCTGGTTTAGCACAGATACGCAGTATTTT.

As to this clonotype: Its ends do not fully match the called genes, so a read error is possible. The gene calls are TRBV4-2 and TRBJ2-5, with TRBD1 identical over 7 bases. This CDR3 contains 16 residues. Per germline, CDR1 LGHNA and CDR2 YNFKEQ. For the CDR3, the DNA is TGTGCCAGTAGCCAAGGGCACGACAGGGCCATGGACGAGCGGTACTTC. As protein: CASSQGHDRAMDERYF.

This clonotype appeared a few times. This chain connects TRBV9 to TRBJ1-2; D uncertain. Trimming cost V 0 bases and J 3 bases, with 12 bases left between them. The germline gives CDR1 SGDLS, CDR2 YYNGEE. There are 15 residues in the CDR3. The CDR3 is CASSVVLGPDYGYTF. The CDR3 nucleotides read TGTGCCAGCAGCGTAGTTCTAGGGCCTGACTATGGCTACACCTTC. Full variable domain (outside the CDR3, taken from reference TRBV9 and TRBJ1-2): DSGVTQTPKHLITATGQRVTLRCSPRSGDLSVYWYQQSLDQGLQFLIQYYNGEERAKGNILERFSAQQFPDLHSELNLSSLELGDSALYFCASSVVLGPDYGYTFGSGTRLTVV.

The chain employs TRBV20-1 and TRBJ2-2, with TRBD1 identical over 9 bases. The CDR3 is 15 amino acids. Looked up from germline, CDR1 is DFQATT and CDR2 is SNEGSKA (reference sequence). J gave up 3 bases and V 4 bases, and 6 bases lay outside the gene matches. CDR3 in amino acids: CSATQGAGYTGELFF. CDR3 coding DNA: TGCAGTGCTACACAGGGGGCGGGGTACACCGGGGAGCTGTTTTTT.

This chain connects TRBV6-1 to TRBJ2-7; 7 bases line up with TRBD1. This CDR3 has 15 residues. CDR1 and CDR2 (germline): MNHNS, SASEGT. Trimming took 6 bases from V and 0 from J; bases not matched to a gene: 8. CDR3 coding DNA: TGTGCCAGCAGGGCGGACAGGATTCCCTCCTACGAGCAGTACTTC. Amino acid sequence: CASRADRIPSYEQYF.

The V and J genes are TRBV6-1 and TRBJ1-5; the D is unclear. V was clipped by 2 bases and J by 5 bases, with 16 bases between them. The CDR3 is made up of 16 amino acids. Germline V gene data show CDR1 as MNHNS and CDR2 as SASEGT. CDR3: CASSETLQSGYQPQHF. Here the CDR3 DNA reads TGTGCCAGCAGTGAAACCCTCCAAAGTGGCTATCAGCCCCAGCATTTT.

The sample holds a few counts of this clonotype. The rearrangement uses TRBV6-2 or TRBV6-3 and TRBJ2-7; perhaps TRBD1 as D (6 bases). Germline assignment: CDR1 MNHEY and CDR2 SVGEGT. The V gene lost 7 bases and the J gene lost 2 bases, with 9 bases spanning the gap. CDR3 length equals 12 residues. CDR3 bases: TGTGCCAGCACGGACAGAACCTACGAGCAGTACTTC. It is translated as CASTDRTYEQYF.

V gene TRBV7-9 combines with J gene TRBJ2-7, with D unclear. The closer fit of TRBJ2-5 to the DNA end suggests the J call may be wrong. Germline CDR1 is SEHNR and CDR2 is FQNEAQ (reference sequence). This CDR3 region has 17 residues. Here the CDR3 DNA reads TGTGCCAGCAGCTTCCCCGACCGTCCTCTGGAACGAGGGACCCAGTACTTC. It yields the protein CASSFPDRPLERGTQYF.

This clonotype was seen a single time. The chain is built from TRBV11-2 and TRBJ2-7, with 12 bases aligning to TRBD2. CDR1 and CDR2 from the germline V gene are SGHAT and FQNNGV. The CDR3 length is 16 residues. Unmatched junction bases numbered 9, after V lost 2 bases and J lost 7 bases. The CDR3 DNA follows: TGTGCCAGCAGCTTAAACCCTAGCGGGGGGGCTGATGAGCAGTACTTC. Amino acid sequence: CASSLNPSGGADEQYF.

This clonotype turned up a few times. Compared with germline, one end of the junction differs, possibly owing to a read error. The rearrangement uses TRBV7-2 and TRBJ1-1, with 7 bases identical to TRBD1. Germline V gene sequence: CDR1 SGHTA, CDR2 FQGNSA. CDR3 size: 13 residues. CDR3 residues: CASSQDRVTEAFF. DNA of the CDR3: TGTGCCAGCAGTCAAGACAGGGTTACTGAGGCTTTCTTT. Looking up the rest from reference TRBV7-2 and TRBJ1-1 gives the full variable domain: GAGVSQSPSNKVTEKGKDVELRCDPISGHTALYWYRQSLGQGLEFLIYFQGNSAPDKSGLPSDRFSAERTGGSVSTLTIQRTQQEDSAVYLCASSQDRVTEAFFGQGTRLTVV.

This clonotype appeared a few times. The rearrangement links TRBV28 to TRBJ2-1; the match to TRBD2 covers 8 bases. V was clipped by 7 bases and J by 7 bases; unmatched bases: 12. This CDR3 comprises 15 residues. Germline CDR1 MDHEN, CDR2 SYDVKM. The CDR3: CASTPPGLGRNEQFF. CDR3 DNA sequence: TGTGCCAGCACCCCTCCGGGACTAGGTAGGAATGAGCAGTTCTTC. The variable domain in full, completed from reference TRBV28 and TRBJ2-1, reads DVKVTQSSRYLVKRTGEKVFLECVQDMDHENMFWYRQDPGLGLRLIYFSYDVKMKEKGDIPEGYSVSREKKERFSLILESASTNQTSMYLCASTPPGLGRNEQFFGPGTRLTVL.

This clonotype was counted between two and nine times. V and J are TRBV7-2 and TRBJ2-3, with D maybe TRBD1 (6 bases). Looked up from germline, CDR1 is SGHTA and CDR2 is FQGNSA. This CDR3 has 15 amino acids. Trimming cost V 4 bases and J 0 bases, with 11 bases left between them. The DNA of the CDR3 is TGTGCCAGCAGCTCCACAGGGCTCAGCACAGATACGCAGTATTTT. It encodes CASSSTGLSTDTQYF.

This clonotype has only a few counts. The CDR3 reads CSASVLEVGNYGYTF. In DNA form, the CDR3 reads TGCAGTGCTAGTGTCTTGGAAGTGGGGAACTATGGCTACACCTTC. The rearrangement joins TRBV20-1 to TRBJ1-2; D gene unclear. The CDR3 consists of 15 residues. The V and J ends lost 3 bases and 2 bases respectively, with 16 bases between them. The V gene's germline CDR1 is DFQATT and CDR2 SNEGSKA (reference sequence).

Turning to this clonotype: Possible read error: a much larger clone is one base away. The chain uses TRBV6-2 or TRBV6-3 and TRBJ2-7; 12 bases fit TRBD2. Trimming took 5 bases from V and 3 from J; bases not matched to a gene: 17. The CDR3 sequence is 19 residues long. Germline values: CDR1 MNHEY, CDR2 SVGEGT. CDR3 sequence: CASSPPAGIRTSGIYEQYF. In nucleotides, the CDR3 is TGTGCCAGCAGTCCACCGGCGGGGATACGGACTAGCGGGATCTACGAGCAGTACTTC.

The J gene is TRBJ2-7, the V gene TRBV12-3 or TRBV12-4, with D maybe TRBD2 (6 bases). The CDR3 loop spans 14 amino acids. V was trimmed by 8 bases and J by 1 base, leaving 15 bases between them. CDR3 loop: CASYNPGASYEQYF. DNA for the CDR3: TGTGCCAGCTATAACCCGGGAGCTTCCTACGAGCAGTACTTC.

This chain uses TRBV7-2 with TRBJ1-6; 7 bases align to TRBD1. This CDR3 spans 15 amino acids. V dropped 4 bases and J dropped 6; count of bases not matched to a gene: 6. Looked up from germline, CDR1 is SGHTA and CDR2 is FQGNSA. The CDR3 loop reads CASSSETGTNSPLHF. The CDR3 nucleotides are TGTGCCAGCAGCTCGGAGACAGGGACTAATTCACCCCTCCACTTT.

The rearrangement links TRBV4-3 to TRBJ2-2, with a weak D call TRBD2 (5 bases). This CDR3 region has 15 residues. V dropped 1 base and J dropped 1 base, with 7 bases sitting between them. CDR1 and CDR2 (germline): LGHNA, YSLEER. In nucleotides, the CDR3 is TGCGCCAGCAGCCAAGGGACTGTGAACACCGGGGAGCTGTTTTTT. It specifies CASSQGTVNTGELFF.

The CDR3 loop is CASSSPRAGAANEQYF. CDR3 nucleotide sequence: TGTGCCAGCAGTTCCCCAAGAGCGGGGGCTGCCAATGAGCAGTACTTC. The chain joins TRBV6-2 or TRBV6-3 to TRBJ2-7, with 8 bases matching TRBD2. V shed 4 bases, J shed 7 bases, and the junction held 15 bases outside the gene matches. There are 16 residues in the CDR3. Germline V gene lookup returns CDR1 MNHEY and CDR2 SVGEGT.

This clonotype was seen more than once but under ten times. The J gene is TRBJ2-2, the V gene TRBV29-1; tentative D call: TRBD2 (6 bases). Germline V gene sequence: CDR1 SQVTM, CDR2 ANQGSEA. Between the trimmed V and J ends, which lost 7 bases and 5 bases, there was a span of 11 bases. The CDR3 length is 12 residues. CDR3 in amino acids: CSADGSTGELFF. CDR3 bases: TGCAGCGCTGACGGGAGTACCGGGGAGCTGTTTTTT.

There are a few counts of this clonotype. This rearrangement joins TRBV5-6 to TRBJ2-7; 11 nucleotides match TRBD1. Trimming removed 3 bases from V and 2 bases from J; junction bases left unmatched: 4. The CDR3 is 15 amino acids. Germline CDR1 reads SGHDT; CDR2 reads YYEEEE. CDR3 residues: CASSYWTGGPYEQYF. The CDR3 DNA is TGTGCCAGCAGCTACTGGACAGGGGGCCCCTACGAGCAGTACTTC.

This clonotype appeared many times. The rearrangement joins TRBV2 to TRBJ1-2, with D unresolved. Germline V gene sequence: CDR1 SNHLY, CDR2 FYNNEI. V was clipped by 6 bases and J by 0 bases, with 8 bases between them. This CDR3 is 13 amino acids long. The CDR3 here is CASSPQANYGYTF. The CDR3 region has the DNA TGTGCCAGCAGCCCGCAGGCTAACTATGGCTACACCTTC.

The V call is TRBV6-2 or TRBV6-3, the J call TRBJ2-4, with TRBD2 identical over 10 bases. The closer fit of TRBJ2-7 to the DNA end suggests the J call may be wrong. The germline V gene encodes CDR1 MNHEY and CDR2 SVGEGT. The CDR3 totals 16 residues. The CDR3 region is CASILRASGGAYEQYF. DNA of the CDR3: TGTGCCAGCATTCTACGGGCTAGCGGGGGTGCCTACGAGCAGTACTTC.

In this sample, this clonotype turned up a few times. V is TRBV6-6 and J is TRBJ2-5, with TRBD1 identical over 9 bases. V lost 0 bases to trimming and J lost 4 bases; unmatched junction nucleotides: 9. Germline-derived CDR1 and CDR2 are MNHNY and SVGAGI (reference sequence). The CDR3 is 17 amino acids. The CDR3: CASSYSGQGTSPETQYF. CDR3 DNA sequence: TGTGCCAGCAGTTACTCAGGACAGGGGACCTCCCCAGAGACCCAGTACTTC.

The V gene is TRBV28, the J gene TRBJ1-1; tentatively, D is TRBD1 (6 bases). The CDR3 has 16 residues. Trimming took off 2 bases at V and 1 base at J, with 14 bases between the two ends. Germline CDR1 and CDR2: MDHEN and SYDVKM. Here the CDR3 DNA reads TGTGCCAGCAGTTTAGAGGTCCCGACAGGGAACACTGAAGCTTTCTTT. This codes for CASSLEVPTGNTEAFF.